Below are 17 T cell receptor beta chains sequenced from a single sample in a study of blood T cells in healthy people across ages. Next came a second PCR, run for about 6 to 12 cycles, which used a sample-barcoded 5' primer along with a J-beta primer mix. TCRdb reprocessed the 5' RACE reads with MiXCR, giving one entry per CDR3 protein. The sample records about 970,000 distinct CDR3 sequences, approximately 50% being singletons. The sample taken for sequencing was blood. The receptor set was obtained from a woman aged 55-69 years in good health.

The chain couples TRBV20-1 to TRBJ2-7; unclear D gene. V was trimmed by 6 bases and J by 4 bases, leaving 13 bases between them. This CDR3 has 12 residues. Germline-derived CDR1 and CDR2 are DFQATT and SNEGSKA (reference sequence). The CDR3 region is CSARGSRYEQYF. The CDR3 DNA follows: TGCAGTGCCCGCGGCTCCAGGTACGAGCAGTACTTC.

This clonotype showed up just a few times. The rearrangement uses TRBV7-9 and TRBJ2-5, with D tentatively TRBD2 (6 bases). This CDR3 spans 14 amino acids. The V gene lost 3 bases and the J gene lost 1 base, with 9 bases spanning the gap. CDR1 and CDR2 from the germline V gene are SEHNR and FQNEAQ (reference sequence). CDR3 sequence reads: CASSFRGSQETQYF. DNA of the CDR3: TGTGCCAGCAGCTTCCGGGGGTCCCAAGAGACCCAGTACTTC.

This clonotype appeared a few times. V and J are TRBV7-2 and TRBJ1-2; no clear D gene. The V gene's germline CDR1 is SGHTA and CDR2 FQGNSA. The CDR3 extends over 13 amino acids. Trimming pared 3 bases from V and 4 bases from J, leaving 9 bases between. DNA of the CDR3: TGTGCCAGCAGCTTCGGCCGCGGCTATGGCTACACCTTC. Its protein is CASSFGRGYGYTF.

V gene TRBV5-1 combines with J gene TRBJ2-1; D ambiguous. Trimming removed 6 bases from V and 1 base from J, with 11 bases in between. Germline assignment: CDR1 SGHRS and CDR2 YFSETQ. The length of the CDR3 is 14 residues. DNA for the CDR3: TGCGCCAGCATGGAAGGAGTGTCCTACAATGAGCAGTTCTTC. Residues: CASMEGVSYNEQFF. Using reference TRBV5-1 and TRBJ2-1 for the parts outside the CDR3, the full variable domain is KAGVTQTPRYLIKTRGQQVTLSCSPISGHRSVSWYQQTPGQGLQFLFEYFSETQRNKGNFPGRFSGRQFSNSRSEMNVSTLELGDSALYLCASMEGVSYNEQFFGPGTRLTVL.

This CDR3 is CASISERNSYEQYF. The CDR3 region has the DNA TGTGCCAGCATTTCCGAGAGGAACTCCTACGAGCAGTACTTC. This chain joins TRBV28 and TRBJ2-7; D not resolved. Germline lookup yields CDR1 MDHEN and CDR2 SYDVKM. V lost 7 bases, J lost 0 bases, and 13 bases lay in between. This CDR3 has 14 residues.

This rearrangement joins TRBV24-1 to TRBJ1-1, with TRBD1 matching over 8 bases. Germline assignment: CDR1 KGHDR and CDR2 SFDVKD. The CDR3 consists of 18 residues. Germline trimming cut 3 bases from V and 3 bases from J; bases unmatched to any gene: 14. The CDR3 DNA sequence: TGTGCCACCAGTGATCCCGGGACAGGCGACGGAAGGGACACTGAAGCTTTCTTT. Translation: CATSDPGTGDGRDTEAFF.

This clonotype was counted many times. The chain is built from TRBV20-1 and TRBJ2-1; 7 bases agree with TRBD1. Germline V lookup: CDR1 DFQATT, CDR2 SNEGSKA (reference sequence). Trimming took 4 bases from V and 12 from J; bases not matched to a gene: 9. CDR3 size: 12 residues. This CDR3 reads CSAIDRDIGQFF. CDR3 DNA: TGCAGTGCTATCGACAGGGACATTGGGCAGTTCTTC.

The V gene is TRBV28, the J gene TRBJ1-5; the match to TRBD1 covers 8 bases. With V trimmed by 4 bases and J by 9 bases, 8 bases remained unmatched. The CDR3 covers 14 residues. Germline CDR1 is MDHEN and CDR2 is SYDVKM. The CDR3 DNA sequence: TGTGCCAGCAGTTCTGGACAGGGAGGATGGCCCCAGCATTTT. Its protein product is CASSSGQGGWPQHF.

V gene TRBV14 combines with J gene TRBJ2-1; D is ambiguous. The CDR3 is 13 residues long. CDR1 and CDR2 from the germline V gene are SGHDN and FVKESK. The V and J ends lost 0 bases and 9 bases respectively, with 9 bases between them. Here the CDR3 DNA reads TGTGCCAGCAGCCAAGAACTAACGAGTGAGCAGTTCTTC. Amino acids: CASSQELTSEQFF. Full variable domain (remainder filled in from reference TRBV14 and TRBJ2-1): EAGVTQFPSHSVIEKGQTVTLRCDPISGHDNLYWYRRVMGKEIKFLLHFVKESKQDESGMPNNRFLAERTGGTYSTLKVQPAELEDSGVYFCASSQELTSEQFFGPGTRLTVL.

The J gene is TRBJ2-7, the V gene TRBV20-1, with no clear D. The germline V and J ends were trimmed by 8 bases and 5 bases, with 16 bases remaining between them. From germline, CDR1 is DFQATT and CDR2 SNEGSKA (reference sequence). The CDR3 loop spans 12 amino acids. DNA for the CDR3: TGCAGTCCCATGGCAGCACGGCACGAGCAGTACTTC. Protein sequence: CSPMAARHEQYF.

This clonotype was recorded many times. A junction end diverges from the germline sequence, so it may reflect a read error. This rearrangement joins TRBV5-1 to TRBJ2-3; D is unclear. Germline V gene lookup returns CDR1 SGHRS and CDR2 YFSETQ. The CDR3 totals 12 residues. The CDR3 DNA sequence: TGTGCCAGCAGCTTAGTGGCAGATACGCAGTATTTT. It is translated as CASSLVADTQYF.

The chain employs TRBV27 and TRBJ2-3; 9 bases fit TRBD2. This CDR3 has 17 residues. The trim removed 5 bases at V and 8 bases at J, leaving 17 bases unmatched. The germline V gene encodes CDR1 MNHEY and CDR2 SMNVEV (reference sequence). CDR3: CASSRNGLAGAPATQYF. For the CDR3, the DNA is TGTGCCAGCAGTCGGAATGGGTTAGCGGGGGCCCCGGCTACGCAGTATTTT.

The table lists this clonotype with a few counts. The chain uses TRBV6-2 or TRBV6-3 and TRBJ2-6; D is perhaps TRBD1 (6 bases). The CDR3 extends over 17 amino acids. V was cut by 3 bases and J by 0 bases, with 12 bases left in between. Germline CDR1 is MNHEY and CDR2 is SVGEGT. CDR3 nucleotide sequence: TGTGCCAGCAGTTATCTTCGGACAGCCTCTGGGGCCAACGTCCTGACTTTC. Protein sequence: CASSYLRTASGANVLTF.

This rearrangement joins TRBV27 to TRBJ2-5; 9 bases are a match to TRBD1. The CDR3 loop spans 16 amino acids. Germline V CDR1 and CDR2: MNHEY, SMNVEV (reference sequence). Trimming at V came to 5 bases and at J to 11 bases, leaving 18 bases not matched to a gene. In DNA, the CDR3 is TGTGCCAGCAGTATCCTCCGGGACAGGGTGCCGGGTGAGCAGTACTTC. Protein: CASSILRDRVPGEQYF.

The chain links TRBV20-1 to TRBJ1-6; TRBD1 matches at 7 bases. The V segment lost 7 bases and the J segment 16 bases; nucleotides outside the gene matches: 16. Per germline, CDR1 DFQATT and CDR2 SNEGSKA (reference sequence). The CDR3 runs to 13 residues. CDR3 in amino acids: CSVGQVMEGELHF. For the CDR3, the DNA is TGCAGTGTTGGACAGGTTATGGAGGGCGAACTCCACTTT.

The J gene is TRBJ2-5, the V gene TRBV5-1; D is perhaps TRBD2 (7 bases). The CDR3 runs to 15 residues. The germline V gene encodes CDR1 SGHRS and CDR2 YFSETQ. The V gene lost 1 base and the J gene lost 2 bases, with 12 bases spanning the gap. CDR3 nucleotide sequence: TGCGCCAGCAGCTTGCTGGGAGGGGGTCAAGAGACCCAGTACTTC. Translation: CASSLLGGGQETQYF.

The rearrangement joins TRBV6-2 or TRBV6-3 to TRBJ2-5; a possible D gene is TRBD2 (6 bases). The DNA end is more similar to TRBJ2-7, so the J call may be wrong. Germline loops: CDR1 MNHEY, CDR2 SVGEGT. The CDR3 sequence is 13 residues long. Here the CDR3 reads CASSYLEGGEQYF. The CDR3 nucleotides are TGTGCCAGCAGTTACTTGGAGGGCGGCGAGCAGTACTTC.